The present entry profiles one T cell receptor (beta chain) with its context. The CDR3 contains 13 residues. V was pared by 4 bases and J by 6 bases, with 12 bases between. In germline, CDR1 is PRHDT, CDR2 FYEKMQ (reference sequence). This sample is part of a study of CD8+ T cells in alopecia areata. RNA, once extracted, was reverse transcribed into cDNA for use as the sequencing template. The repertoire was sequenced with immunoSEQ multiplex PCR; TCRdb's copy has only in-frame clones and lacks some. The data contain about 150,000 clones, 85% to 90% of them seen just once; the ten biggest clones take up approximately 16%.

The gene calls are TRBV13 and TRBJ1-2, with D possibly being TRBD1 (5 bases). This sequence was found in a human donor with alopecia areata. Sequencing used CD8+ T cells sorted from blood, obtained at week 0. The CDR3 reads CASSSEMGDGYTF. In DNA form, the CDR3 reads TGTGCCAGCAGCTCGGAAATGGGGGATGGCTACACCTTC.